This is a list of T cell receptor beta chains from one sample in a study of brain metastases from non-small cell lung cancer. Clones were sequenced by immunoSEQ multiplex PCR, and TCRdb holds only the in-frame ones, with some missing. The table has some 4,000 clones, nearly 90% seen once. The specimen was primary lung tumor tissue. The origin of the receptors is a donor aged 40 or over with non-small cell lung cancer. Both conserved end residues are part of each CDR3. The D gene is left open where the match is weak. Rows give clone size only sometimes, using once, few, many, or a class for an expanded clone.

CASSPNRGEGEQYF | TGTGCCAGCTCACCTAACAGGGGGGAAGGCGAGCAGTACTTC | TRBD1 | TRBJ2-7 | NA | TRBV18
CASSLEGERDSPLHF | TGCGCCAGCAGCTTGGAAGGGGAAAGGGATTCACCCCTCCACTTT | NA | TRBJ1-6 | NA | TRBV5-1
CASSLGGDFYEQYF | TGTGCCAGCAGCTTGGGGGGCGACTTCTACGAGCAGTACTTC | NA | TRBJ2-7 | NA | TRBV5-6
CASSYAPSGKDGYTF | TGTGCCAGCAGTTACGCCCCCTCGGGGAAGGATGGCTACACCTTC | NA | TRBJ1-2 | large | TRBV6-6
CASSFLAGTDTQYF | TGTGCCAGCAGTTTTTTAGCCGGCACAGATACGCAGTATTTT | NA | TRBJ2-3 | NA | TRBV28
CASSSPRGEGTEAFF | TGTGCCAGTAGTAGCCCGAGAGGGGAGGGCACTGAAGCTTTCTTT | NA | TRBJ1-1 | once | TRBV19
CASSVAPRAGTNSGNTIYF | TGTGCCAGCAGCGTAGCCCCCCGGGCAGGGACTAACTCTGGAAACACCATATATTTT | NA | TRBJ1-3 | once | TRBV9
CASSLDPTANTGELFF | TGTGCCAGCAGCTTAGATCCAACCGCGAACACCGGGGAGCTGTTTTTT | NA | TRBJ2-2 | NA | TRBV7-2
CASSPTGAGGYTF | TGTGCCAGCAGTCCGACAGGGGCGGGTGGCTACACCTTC | TRBD1 | TRBJ1-2 | NA | TRBV2
CASSLTPLGGSNTEAFF | TGTGCCAGCAGCTTAACCCCGTTAGGCGGATCCAACACTGAAGCTTTCTTT | NA | TRBJ1-1 | NA | TRBV7-3
CASSQRGNPYEQYF | TGTGCCAGCAGCCAGCGCGGCAACCCCTACGAGCAGTACTTC | NA | TRBJ2-7 | large | TRBV7-9
CASSLVRGNEAFF | TGTGCCAGCAGCTTAGTCCGCGGGAATGAAGCTTTCTTT | NA | TRBJ1-1 | NA | TRBV13
CVSSYGTGRGYTF | TGTGTCAGCAGTTACGGGACAGGGAGAGGCTACACCTTC | TRBD1 | TRBJ1-2 | NA | TRBV6-5
CASSSTGRGYNSPLHF | TGTGCCAGCAGCTCGACAGGGCGAGGGTATAATTCACCCCTCCACTTT | TRBD1 | TRBJ1-6 | once | TRBV7-2